The TCR beta chain under discussion was sequenced for a study of cytomegalovirus exposure and HLA in healthy donors. 60 Vbeta and 13 Jbeta primers were used in PCR. TCRdb keeps only in-frame clones here, not all; method: immunoSEQ multiplex PCR. The profile shows hundreds of thousands of clones, 70% to 85% of them singletons. The sequencing sample was made of PBMCs. The TCR originated in a male donor in good health and CMV-seronegative.

The CDR3 region has the DNA TGCGCCAGCAGCCACCCCACGGGGAGGAGCGGGAGGGCCATCGGGGAGCTGTTTTTT. Its translation: CASSHPTGRSGRAIGELFF. The V call is TRBV4-1, the J call TRBJ2-2, with 10 bases that match TRBD2. Germline-derived CDR1 and CDR2 are MGHRA and YSYEKL. This CDR3 is built from 19 residues. V lost 3 bases, J lost 7 bases, and 17 bases stayed unmatched.